Shown below are 5 T cell receptor beta chains from a single sample sequenced in a study of tissue T cells after allogeneic stem cell transplantation. Sequencing was performed with immunoSEQ multiplex PCR; in TCRdb, only in-frame clones are kept and a portion is missing. The table shows 20,000 to 30,000 clones, with more than 80% occurring only once. The material was blood, obtained before transplantation. The source is a male donor at least 60 years old who later had graft-versus-host disease after an allogeneic stem cell transplant.

The CDR3 DNA follows: TGTGCCAGCAGGGGACAGGGGGCCAAAAACATTCAGTACTTC. Translating gives CASRGQGAKNIQYF. The J gene is TRBJ2-4, the V gene TRBV28; 10 nucleotides line up with TRBD1. The CDR3 is 14 amino acids. Per the germline V gene, CDR1 is MDHEN and CDR2 is SYDVKM. Trimming removed 6 bases from V and 1 base from J; junction bases left unmatched: 0.

The DNA for the CDR3 is TGCAGTGCTAGTAGGCTAGCGGGAGGATTGTACGAGCAGTACTTC. Its translation: CSASRLAGGLYEQYF. The chain combines TRBV20-1 with TRBJ2-7; 11 bases line up with TRBD2. This CDR3 is built from 15 residues. Germline CDR1 and CDR2: DFQATT and SNEGSKA (reference sequence). V shed 3 bases and J 4 bases; nucleotides not matched to a gene: 8.

The chain is built from TRBV2 and TRBJ2-1; D call uncertain. V shed 6 bases and J shed 4 bases, with 4 bases lying between them. The CDR3 extends over 11 amino acids. Germline CDR1 reads SNHLY; CDR2 reads FYNNEI. The CDR3 spells CASRKYNEQFF. As DNA, the CDR3 is TGTGCCAGCAGAAAGTACAATGAGCAGTTCTTC.

The chain recombines TRBV7-9 with TRBJ2-7, with a weak D call TRBD2 (6 bases). Germline CDR1 SEHNR, CDR2 FQNEAQ (reference sequence). This CDR3 has 14 amino acids. Trimming stripped 6 bases from V and 8 bases from J, with 20 bases between. CDR3 protein: CASSLDNTRGKQYF. CDR3 DNA: TGTGCCAGCAGTTTGGACAACACCCGCGGGAAGCAGTACTTC.

The V call is TRBV19, the J call TRBJ2-5; D may be TRBD1 (5 bases). The V end was cut by 7 bases, the J end by 4 bases, with 16 bases between. This CDR3 is built from 14 residues. Germline-derived CDR1 and CDR2 are LNHDA and SQIVND (reference sequence). CDR3 nucleotide sequence: TGTGCCAGTAAAGACAGCCAGCATTTAGAGACCCAGTACTTC. Residues: CASKDSQHLETQYF.